This T cell receptor (beta chain) is drawn from a study of regulatory T cells in long-lasting Graves disease. iRepertoire HTBI primers and Arm-PCR of CDR3 regions built TCR beta libraries. TCRdb used MiXCR to reprocess the multiplex PCR reads, holding one entry per CDR3 protein. Of around 400,000 distinct CDR3 sequences listed, around 16% were seen once; the top ten hold 20% to 25%. The time point denotes: newly diagnosed GD, antithyroid drugs for less than 3 months. PBMC RNA was the source of the TCR library. The germline V gene encodes CDR1 MNHNS and CDR2 SASEGT. V dropped 8 bases and J dropped 9; count of bases not matched to a gene: 10. The CDR3 has 15 residues.

Sequencing used peripheral blood mononuclear cells (PBMCs), obtained at new diagnosis, from a patient treated with antithyroid drugs. V usage is TRBV6-1 and J usage is TRBJ2-1; 13 bases fit TRBD2. The clonotype was recovered from a female donor with Graves disease. CDR3 sequence (DNA): TGTGCCAGCCGAAAAACTAGCGGGAGGGGAGGTGAGCAGTTCTTC. This encodes CASRKTSGRGGEQFF.